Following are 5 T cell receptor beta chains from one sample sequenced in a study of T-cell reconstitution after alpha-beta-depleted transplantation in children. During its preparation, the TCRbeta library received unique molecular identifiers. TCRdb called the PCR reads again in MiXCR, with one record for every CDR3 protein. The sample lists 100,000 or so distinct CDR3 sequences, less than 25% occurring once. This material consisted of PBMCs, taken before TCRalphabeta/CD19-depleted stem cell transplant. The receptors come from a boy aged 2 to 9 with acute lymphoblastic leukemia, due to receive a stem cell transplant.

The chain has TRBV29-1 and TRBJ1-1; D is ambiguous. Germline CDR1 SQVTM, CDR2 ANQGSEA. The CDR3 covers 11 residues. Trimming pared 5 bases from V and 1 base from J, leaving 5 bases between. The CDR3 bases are TGCAGCGTTTGGTCGAACACTGAAGCTTTCTTT. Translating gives CSVWSNTEAFF.

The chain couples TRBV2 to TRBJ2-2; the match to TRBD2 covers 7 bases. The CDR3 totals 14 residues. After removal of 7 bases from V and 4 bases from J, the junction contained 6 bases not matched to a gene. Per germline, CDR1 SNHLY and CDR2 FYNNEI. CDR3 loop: CASTTSAGTGELFF. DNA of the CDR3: TGTGCCAGCACCACTAGCGCCGGCACCGGGGAGCTGTTTTTT.

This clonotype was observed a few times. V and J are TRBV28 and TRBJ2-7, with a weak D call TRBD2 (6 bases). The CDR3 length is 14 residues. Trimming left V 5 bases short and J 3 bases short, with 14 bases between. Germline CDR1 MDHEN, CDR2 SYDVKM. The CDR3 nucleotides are TGTGCCAGCAGTACACCGGGACTCCTCTACGAGCAGTACTTC. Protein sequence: CASSTPGLLYEQYF. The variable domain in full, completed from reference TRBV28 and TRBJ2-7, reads DVKVTQSSRYLVKRTGEKVFLECVQDMDHENMFWYRQDPGLGLRLIYFSYDVKMKEKGDIPEGYSVSREKKERFSLILESASTNQTSMYLCASSTPGLLYEQYFGPGTRLTVT.

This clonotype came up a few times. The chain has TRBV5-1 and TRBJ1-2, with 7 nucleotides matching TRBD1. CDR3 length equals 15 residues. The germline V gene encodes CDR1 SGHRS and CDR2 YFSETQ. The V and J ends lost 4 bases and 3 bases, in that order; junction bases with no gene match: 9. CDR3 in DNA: TGCGCCAGCAGCGGTCGGACAGGAGCCGACTATGGCTACACCTTC. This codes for CASSGRTGADYGYTF.

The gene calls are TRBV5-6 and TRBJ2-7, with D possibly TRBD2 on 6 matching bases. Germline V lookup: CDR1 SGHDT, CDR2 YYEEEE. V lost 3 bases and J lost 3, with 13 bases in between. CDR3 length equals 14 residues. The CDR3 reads CASSSGLSSYEQYF. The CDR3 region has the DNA TGTGCCAGCAGCTCGGGACTTAGCAGCTACGAGCAGTACTTC.